This T cell receptor (beta chain) was documented in a study of blood T cell repertoires in COVID-19. Across the study: PBMCs, B-cell-depleted T cells, or T cells were the source of the cDNA or gDNA that made up the material.

Per the original methods: By means of reference gene primer amplification, nucleated cell counts were estimated. TCRdb keeps only in-frame clones here, not all; method: immunoSEQ multiplex PCR. D and trimming come from the DNA, and the V and J calls and clone size come from that table. The sample shows approximately 200,000 clones, around 88% of them seen only once. Trimming shortened V by 4 bases and J by 4 bases, and 13 bases separated the two germline ends. Germline loops: CDR1 KGHDR, CDR2 SFDVKD. The length of the CDR3 is 16 residues. The specimen was peripheral blood. This TCR came from a young woman with acute or convalescent COVID-19. V and J are TRBV24-1 and TRBJ2-6; D unresolved. The DNA of the CDR3 is TGTGCCACCAGTGACCCCTTGCGGTCCGGGGCCAACGTCCTGACTTTC. Its protein is CATSDPLRSGANVLTF.